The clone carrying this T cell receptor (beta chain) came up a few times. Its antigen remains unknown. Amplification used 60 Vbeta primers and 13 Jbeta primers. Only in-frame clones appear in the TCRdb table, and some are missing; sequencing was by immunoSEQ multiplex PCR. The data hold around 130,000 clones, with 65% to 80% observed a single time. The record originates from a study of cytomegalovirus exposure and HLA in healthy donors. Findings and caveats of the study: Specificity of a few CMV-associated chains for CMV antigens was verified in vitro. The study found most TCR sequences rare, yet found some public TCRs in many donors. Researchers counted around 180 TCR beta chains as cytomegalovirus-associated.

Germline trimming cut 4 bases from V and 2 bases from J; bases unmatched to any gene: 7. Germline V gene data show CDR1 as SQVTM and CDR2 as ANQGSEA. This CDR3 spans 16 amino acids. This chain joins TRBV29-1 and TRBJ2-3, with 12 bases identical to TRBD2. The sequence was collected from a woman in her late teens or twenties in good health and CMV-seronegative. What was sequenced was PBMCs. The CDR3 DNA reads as TGCAGCGTTGTCCGACTAGCGGGAGTCCCCACAGATACGCAGTATTTT. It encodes CSVVRLAGVPTDTQYF.